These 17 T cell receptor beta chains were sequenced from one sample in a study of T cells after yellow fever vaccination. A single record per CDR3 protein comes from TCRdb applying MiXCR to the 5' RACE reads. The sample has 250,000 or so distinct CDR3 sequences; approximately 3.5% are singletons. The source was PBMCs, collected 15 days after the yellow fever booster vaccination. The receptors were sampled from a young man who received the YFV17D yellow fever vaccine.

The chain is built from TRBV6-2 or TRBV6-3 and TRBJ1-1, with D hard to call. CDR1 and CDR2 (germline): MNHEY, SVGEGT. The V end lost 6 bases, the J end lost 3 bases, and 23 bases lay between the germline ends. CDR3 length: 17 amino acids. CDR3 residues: CASSHRAKTPAYTEAFF. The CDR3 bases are TGTGCCAGCAGCCACCGGGCCAAGACCCCCGCTTACACTGAAGCTTTCTTT.

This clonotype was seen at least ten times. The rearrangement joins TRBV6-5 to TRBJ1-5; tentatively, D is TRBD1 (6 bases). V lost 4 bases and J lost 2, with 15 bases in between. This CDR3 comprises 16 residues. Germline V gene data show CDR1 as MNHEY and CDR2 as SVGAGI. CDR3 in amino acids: CASSSSTRQGNQPQHF. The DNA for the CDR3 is TGTGCCAGCAGTTCCTCTACCCGACAGGGCAATCAGCCCCAGCATTTT.

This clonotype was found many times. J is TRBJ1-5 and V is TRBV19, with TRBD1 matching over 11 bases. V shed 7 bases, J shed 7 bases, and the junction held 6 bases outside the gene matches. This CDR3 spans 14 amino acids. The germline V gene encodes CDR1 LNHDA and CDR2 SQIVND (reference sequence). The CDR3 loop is CASIPGQGDQPQHF. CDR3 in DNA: TGTGCCAGTATTCCGGGACAGGGGGACCAGCCCCAGCATTTT.

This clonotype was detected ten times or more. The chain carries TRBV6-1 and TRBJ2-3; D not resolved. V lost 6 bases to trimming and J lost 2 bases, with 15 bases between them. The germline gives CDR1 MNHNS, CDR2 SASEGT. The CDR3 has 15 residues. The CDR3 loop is CASRAFQMYTDTQYF. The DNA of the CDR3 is TGTGCCAGCAGAGCCTTCCAGATGTACACAGATACGCAGTATTTT.

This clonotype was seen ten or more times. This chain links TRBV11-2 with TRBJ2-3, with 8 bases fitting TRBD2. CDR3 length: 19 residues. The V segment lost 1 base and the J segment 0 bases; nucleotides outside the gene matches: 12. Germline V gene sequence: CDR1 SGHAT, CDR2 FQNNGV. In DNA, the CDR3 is TGTGCCAGCAGCTTAGCGGGTCGTAGCGGGGTGAGAAGCACAGATACGCAGTATTTT. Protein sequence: CASSLAGRSGVRSTDTQYF.

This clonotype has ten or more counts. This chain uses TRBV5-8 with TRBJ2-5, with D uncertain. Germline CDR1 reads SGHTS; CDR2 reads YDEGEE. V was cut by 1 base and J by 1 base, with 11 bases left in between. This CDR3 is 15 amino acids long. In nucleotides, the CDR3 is TGTGCCAGCAGCTTGTCCAACAGCCCCCAAGAGACCCAGTACTTC. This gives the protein CASSLSNSPQETQYF.

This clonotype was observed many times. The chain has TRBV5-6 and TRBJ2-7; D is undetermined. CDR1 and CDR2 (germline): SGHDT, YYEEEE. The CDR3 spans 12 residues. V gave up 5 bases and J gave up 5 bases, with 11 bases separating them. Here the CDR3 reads CASSPLRHEQYV. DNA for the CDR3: TGTGCCAGCAGTCCGCTACGCCACGAGCAGTACGTC.

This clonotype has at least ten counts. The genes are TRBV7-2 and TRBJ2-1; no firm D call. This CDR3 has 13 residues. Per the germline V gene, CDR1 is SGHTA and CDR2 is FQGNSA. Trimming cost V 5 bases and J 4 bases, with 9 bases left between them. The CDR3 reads CASSPYTYNEQFF. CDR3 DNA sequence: TGTGCCAGCAGCCCTTATACTTACAATGAGCAGTTCTTC. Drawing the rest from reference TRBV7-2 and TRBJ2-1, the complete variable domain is GAGVSQSPSNKVTEKGKDVELRCDPISGHTALYWYRQSLGQGLEFLIYFQGNSAPDKSGLPSDRFSAERTGGSVSTLTIQRTQQEDSAVYLCASSPYTYNEQFFGPGTRLTVL.

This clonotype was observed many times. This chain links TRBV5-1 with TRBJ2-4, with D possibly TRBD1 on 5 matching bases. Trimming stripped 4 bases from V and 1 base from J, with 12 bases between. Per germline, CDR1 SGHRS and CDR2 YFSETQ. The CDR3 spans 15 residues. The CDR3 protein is CASSISSGAKNIQYF. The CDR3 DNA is TGCGCCAGCAGCATCTCTTCAGGGGCCAAAAACATTCAGTACTTC.

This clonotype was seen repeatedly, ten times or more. CDR3 sequence reads: CSGRDGQTNTGELFF. In DNA, the CDR3 is TGCAGTGGCCGAGATGGTCAGACGAACACCGGGGAGCTGTTTTTT. This chain connects TRBV29-1 to TRBJ2-2; D not certain. In germline, CDR1 is SQVTM, CDR2 ANQGSEA. This CDR3 region has 15 residues.

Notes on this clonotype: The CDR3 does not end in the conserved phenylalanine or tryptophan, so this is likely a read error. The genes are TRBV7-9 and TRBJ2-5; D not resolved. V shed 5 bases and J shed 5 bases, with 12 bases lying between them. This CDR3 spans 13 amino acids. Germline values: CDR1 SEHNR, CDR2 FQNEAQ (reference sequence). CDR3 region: CASSLAQVETQYL. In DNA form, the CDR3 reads TGTGCCAGCAGCCTCGCCCAAGTTGAGACCCAGTACTTA.

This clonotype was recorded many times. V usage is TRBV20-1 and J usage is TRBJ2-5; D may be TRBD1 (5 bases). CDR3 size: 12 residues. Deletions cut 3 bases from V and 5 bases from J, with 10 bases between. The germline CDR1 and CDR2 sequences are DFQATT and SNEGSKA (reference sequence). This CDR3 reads CSARVRGETQYF. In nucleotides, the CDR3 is TGCAGTGCTAGGGTTAGGGGCGAGACCCAGTACTTC.

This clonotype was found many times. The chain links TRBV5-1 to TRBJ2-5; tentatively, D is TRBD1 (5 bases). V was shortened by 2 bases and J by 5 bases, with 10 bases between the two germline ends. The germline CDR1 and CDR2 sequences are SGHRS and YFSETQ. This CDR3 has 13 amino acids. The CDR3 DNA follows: TGCGCCAGCAGCTTACTTCCAGGGGAGACCCAGTACTTC. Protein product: CASSLLPGETQYF.

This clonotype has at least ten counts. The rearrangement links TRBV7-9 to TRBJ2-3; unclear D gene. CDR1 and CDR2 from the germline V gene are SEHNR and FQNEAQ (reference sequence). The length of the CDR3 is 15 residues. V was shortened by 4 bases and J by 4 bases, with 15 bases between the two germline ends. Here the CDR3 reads CASSSPVGRPDTQYF. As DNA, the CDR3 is TGTGCCAGCAGCTCCCCCGTAGGGCGCCCAGATACGCAGTATTTT.

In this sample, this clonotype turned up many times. The CDR3 DNA reads TGTGCCACCAGCGGACAGGGGGGAACTGAAGCTTTCTTT. Protein product: CATSGQGGTEAFF. The chain uses TRBV24-1 and TRBJ1-1, with 10 bases that match TRBD1. V lost 7 bases and J lost 5; bases outside the gene matches: 3. Germline loops: CDR1 KGHDR, CDR2 SFDVKD. The CDR3 contains 13 residues.

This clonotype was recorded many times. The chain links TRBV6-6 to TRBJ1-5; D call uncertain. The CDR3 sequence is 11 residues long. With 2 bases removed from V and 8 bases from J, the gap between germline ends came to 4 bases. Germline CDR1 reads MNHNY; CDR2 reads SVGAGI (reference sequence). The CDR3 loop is CASSYGEPQHF. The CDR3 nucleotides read TGTGCCAGCAGTTACGGGGAGCCCCAGCATTTT.

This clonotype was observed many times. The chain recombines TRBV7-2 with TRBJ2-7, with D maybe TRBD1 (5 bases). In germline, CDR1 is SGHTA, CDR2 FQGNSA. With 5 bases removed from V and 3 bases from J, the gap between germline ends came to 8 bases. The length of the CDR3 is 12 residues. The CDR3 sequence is CASSGHVYEQYF. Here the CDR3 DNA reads TGTGCCAGCAGCGGACACGTCTACGAGCAGTACTTC.